This TCR beta chain stems from a study of early T cells in non-severe SARS-CoV-2 infection. Study findings and constraints: A preference for anti-spike CD8 responses marked VDJdb matching, which missed private and CD4 specificities.

This CDR3 has 14 residues. The V gene's germline CDR1 is SEHNR and CDR2 FQNEAQ (reference sequence). Trimming removed 5 bases at V and 5 bases at J, with 15 bases between. Unique molecular identifiers were attached to individual cDNA molecules. TCRdb re-called the 5' RACE reads through MiXCR, storing one row per CDR3 protein. This table has tens of thousands of distinct CDR3 sequences, around 3.6% appearing once. With regard to this clonotype: The antigen is undetermined.

Sample: whole blood. The chain carries TRBV7-9 and TRBJ2-5; TRBD2 might be the D (6 bases). This receptor was obtained from an adult who was a healthcare worker with PCR-confirmed SARS-CoV-2 infection or an uninfected control (not recorded which). The CDR3 here is CASSPPGGSETQYF. The CDR3 DNA is TGTGCCAGCAGCCCCCCCGGGGGTTCGGAGACCCAGTACTTC. The variable domain in full, completed from reference TRBV7-9 and TRBJ2-5, reads DTGVSQNPRHKITKRGQNVTFRCDPISEHNRLYWYRQTLGQGPEFLTYFQNEAQLEKSRLLSDRFSAERPKGSFSTLEIQRTEQGDSAMYLCASSPPGGSETQYFGPGTRLLVL.